The next 28 T cell receptor beta chains were all read from a single sample in a study of blood T cell repertoires in COVID-19. Using immunoSEQ multiplex PCR, the repertoire was profiled, and TCRdb retains in-frame clones only, with some absent. The sample includes under 400,000 clones, 87% seen only once; the top ten take 8.5% to 12%. Sequencing was done on a sample of peripheral blood. These receptors were obtained from a woman aged 25-40 years with COVID-19, enrolled during active disease.

This clone was observed a few times. This chain connects TRBV5-1 to TRBJ2-3; 10 positions agree with TRBD2. With V trimmed by 2 bases and J by 5 bases, 8 bases remained unmatched. Germline lookup yields CDR1 SGHRS and CDR2 YFSETQ. This CDR3 has 16 residues. The CDR3 coding sequence is TGCGCCAGCAGCTTCCCTAGCGGGAGCGTGGAAGATACGCAGTATTTT. This codes for CASSFPSGSVEDTQYF.

This clone came up once. The chain has TRBV21-1 and TRBJ1-4; the D segment call TRBD1 is taken from the table without a DNA check. TRBV21-1 is shown as a pseudogene. This CDR3 has 18 amino acids. The CDR3 coding sequence is TGTGCCAGCAGCAAAGAGGGACAGGGACGTGGGGCTAATGAAAAACTGTTTTTT. As protein: CASSKEGQGRGANEKLFF.

CDR3 sequence (DNA): TGTGCCAGCAGTTACTCGTATAGCGGGGAGCTGTTTTTT. It specifies CASSYSYSGELFF. The rearrangement uses TRBV6-5 and TRBJ2-2; D ambiguous. V was trimmed by 0 bases and J by 7 bases, leaving 6 bases between them. From germline, CDR1 is MNHEY and CDR2 SVGAGI. This CDR3 region has 13 residues.

The count of this clone is one. The gene calls are TRBV4-3 and TRBJ2-1, with 12 bases matching TRBD1. In germline, CDR1 is LGHNA, CDR2 YSLEER. The CDR3 loop spans 17 amino acids. V lost 3 bases, J lost 7 bases, and 10 bases stayed unmatched. The CDR3: CASSQSPGQGAWNEQFF. CDR3 coding DNA: TGCGCCAGCAGCCAGTCGCCGGGACAGGGGGCGTGGAATGAGCAGTTCTTC.

The V gene is TRBV10-3, the J gene TRBJ1-5, with 7 bases aligning to TRBD1. Germline V CDR1 and CDR2: ENHRY, SYGVKD. V lost 10 bases to trimming and J lost 0 bases; unmatched junction nucleotides: 9. The CDR3 is 15 residues long. The CDR3 DNA sequence: TGTGCCACCAGGGACAGCGACTATAGCAATCAGCCCCAGCATTTT. Encoded protein: CATRDSDYSNQPQHF.

This rearrangement joins TRBV19 to TRBJ1-2; unclear D gene. V was clipped by 8 bases and J by 1 base, with 11 bases between them. The length of the CDR3 is 13 residues. CDR1 is LNHDA, CDR2 SQIVND, per germline (reference sequence). For the CDR3, the DNA is TGTGCCAGTTACTCCGGGAATAACTATGGCTACACCTTC. Translation gives CASYSGNNYGYTF.

This sequence joins TRBV5-1 and TRBJ2-5, with 8 bases aligning to TRBD2. The CDR3 has 15 residues. V was pared by 4 bases and J by 5 bases, with 10 bases of the junction left unmatched. Germline values: CDR1 SGHRS, CDR2 YFSETQ. The CDR3 spells CASSIPGRGGETQYF. CDR3 in DNA: TGCGCCAGCAGCATACCGGGACGCGGGGGGGAGACCCAGTACTTC.

The chain couples TRBV7-2 to TRBJ1-1, with a tentative D call TRBD1 (5 bases). Germline CDR1 and CDR2: SGHTA and FQGNSA. Trimming pared 0 bases from V and 7 bases from J, leaving 9 bases between. The CDR3 is 13 residues long. The CDR3 DNA sequence: TGTGCCAGCAGCTTAGCATGGAGGGGTGAAGCTTTCTTT. Encoded protein: CASSLAWRGEAFF.

The rearrangement uses TRBV19 and TRBJ2-3, with 11 bases aligning to TRBD2. After removal of 5 bases from V and 7 bases from J, the junction contained 14 bases not matched to a gene. The V gene's germline CDR1 is LNHDA and CDR2 SQIVND (reference sequence). The CDR3 runs 17 residues. CDR3 nucleotides: TGTGCCAGTAGTCCCTTGGGACTAGCGGCCACCGGTTATACGCAGTATTTT. It yields the protein CASSPLGLAATGYTQYF.

V gene TRBV19 combines with J gene TRBJ2-7; D perhaps matches TRBD1 (6 bases). V gave up 6 bases and J gave up 4 bases, with 13 bases separating them. This CDR3 has 13 residues. CDR1 and CDR2 (germline): LNHDA, SQIVND (reference sequence). The CDR3: CASSVTGGYEQYF. The CDR3 region has the DNA TGTGCCAGTAGCGTGACAGGAGGTTACGAGCAGTACTTC.

This chain links TRBV9 with TRBJ1-5; 9 bases fit TRBD1. CDR3 size: 15 residues. The V and J ends lost 4 bases and 3 bases, in that order; junction bases with no gene match: 5. In germline, CDR1 is SGDLS, CDR2 YYNGEE. DNA of the CDR3: TGTGCCAGCAGCCGGACAGGGGAGACCAATCAGCCCCAGCATTTT. Protein sequence: CASSRTGETNQPQHF.

The genes are TRBV28 and TRBJ1-2, with a possible D match to TRBD1 (5 bases). The CDR3 has 13 amino acids. Trimming cost V 6 bases and J 6 bases, with 14 bases left between them. CDR1 is MDHEN, CDR2 SYDVKM, per germline. DNA of the CDR3: TGTGCCAGCAGGGACCCAGGAGGGGATGGCTACACCTTC. This encodes CASRDPGGDGYTF.

V and J are TRBV9 and TRBJ1-4, with 7 bases matching TRBD1. The J segment lost 6 bases and the V segment lost 4 bases, leaving 12 bases of the junction unmatched. CDR3 length: 16 residues. CDR1 SGDLS and CDR2 YYNGEE come from the germline V gene. The CDR3 loop reads CASSRPTGRGDEKLFF. DNA of the CDR3: TGTGCCAGCAGCCGACCGACAGGGCGTGGGGATGAAAAACTGTTTTTT.

The chain combines TRBV7-3 with TRBJ2-1; the D gene is possibly TRBD2 (6 bases). Per germline, CDR1 SGHTA and CDR2 FQGTGA. Trimming left V 2 bases short and J 8 bases short, with 7 bases between. The CDR3 spans 12 residues. This CDR3 reads CASSLGGYEQFF. CDR3 DNA: TGTGCCAGCAGCTTAGGGGGGTATGAGCAGTTCTTC.

On this clone: This may stem from a read error, because a much larger clone lies one nucleotide away. This sequence joins TRBV7-3 and TRBJ2-3; D gene ambiguous. The CDR3 is made up of 11 amino acids. V lost 3 bases to trimming and J lost 5 bases, with 3 bases between them. Germline CDR1 reads SGHTA; CDR2 reads FQGTGA. The CDR3 nucleotides are TGTGCCAGCAGCTTCGGAGATACGCAGTATTTT. As protein: CASSFGDTQYF.

The chain employs TRBV30 and TRBJ1-4; TRBD1 matches 9 bases. CDR3 length: 15 amino acids. Germline CDR1 is GTSNPN and CDR2 is SVGIG (reference sequence). The trim removed 3 bases at V and 5 bases at J, leaving 7 bases unmatched. The CDR3, as DNA: TGTGCCTGGAGCCCTTGGGGGACAGGGAATGAAAAACTGTTTTTT. Translating gives CAWSPWGTGNEKLFF.

The rearrangement links TRBV4-1 to TRBJ1-1; TRBD1 might be the D (6 bases). Trimming took 4 bases from V and 4 from J, leaving 10 bases between them. The CDR3 extends over 13 amino acids. Germline V CDR1 and CDR2: MGHRA, YSYEKL. CDR3 in DNA: TGCGCCAGCAGCCTTGACAGGCCCACTGAAGCTTTCTTT. Translated, it gives CASSLDRPTEAFF.

The chain links TRBV15 to TRBJ1-5; D is undetermined. Trimming shortened V by 0 bases and J by 4 bases, and 10 bases separated the two germline ends. Per germline, CDR1 LNHNV and CDR2 YYDKDF (reference sequence). The CDR3 loop spans 15 amino acids. CDR3 amino acids: CATSRDRQVNQPQHF. The CDR3 DNA reads as TGTGCCACCAGCAGAGATCGGCAGGTAAATCAGCCCCAGCATTTT.

The V call is TRBV6-2 or TRBV6-3, the J call TRBJ2-1, with D uncertain. Germline V lookup: CDR1 MNHEY, CDR2 SVGEGT. V was pared by 2 bases and J by 9 bases, with 8 bases between. This CDR3 contains 12 residues. The CDR3 spells CASSYPEIEQFF. CDR3 nucleotide sequence: TGTGCCAGCAGTTACCCGGAGATTGAGCAGTTCTTC.

The CDR3 coding sequence is TGTGCCAGCTCCCGAGGGACAGGTGAAAAACTGTTTTTT. Protein sequence: CASSRGTGEKLFF. The chain has TRBV18 and TRBJ1-4; 8 nucleotides agree with TRBD1. Per the germline V gene, CDR1 is KGHSH and CDR2 is LQKENI. This CDR3 spans 13 amino acids. The V gene end was trimmed by 6 bases and the J gene end by 7 bases; junction bases not matched to a gene: 4.

V usage is TRBV30 and J usage is TRBJ2-7; perhaps TRBD1 as D (5 bases). Per germline, CDR1 GTSNPN and CDR2 SVGIG (reference sequence). V was clipped by 2 bases and J by 7 bases, with 12 bases between them. The CDR3 runs 12 residues. The chain's CDR3 is CAWSSSGAEQYF. As DNA, the CDR3 is TGTGCCTGGAGTTCTTCTGGGGCTGAGCAGTACTTC. The full variable domain, completed using reference TRBV30 and TRBJ2-7, is SQTIHQWPATLVQPVGSPLSLECTVEGTSNPNLYWYRQAAGRGLQLLFYSVGIGQISSEVPQNLSASRPQDRQFILSSKKLLLSDSGFYLCAWSSSGAEQYFGPGTRLTVT.

The table lists this clone with a count of one. V and J are TRBV7-8 and TRBJ2-2, with a weak D call TRBD2 (6 bases). V lost 1 base and J 3 bases, leaving 18 bases between the germline ends. The CDR3 length is 18 residues. The germline CDR1 and CDR2 sequences are SGHVS and FQNEAQ. CDR3 sequence (DNA): TGTGCCAGCAGCTTAGGGATGGGGGGACGCTCATACACCGGGGAGCTGTTTTTT. The encoded protein is CASSLGMGGRSYTGELFF.

This chain links TRBV28 with TRBJ1-1; the D is unclear. The germline gives CDR1 MDHEN, CDR2 SYDVKM. This CDR3 region has 17 residues. V lost 5 bases and J 0 bases, leaving 19 bases between the germline ends. CDR3 DNA: TGTGCCAGCAGTCTCCTCCACAGCCTAAACATGAACACTGAAGCTTTCTTT. Translated: CASSLLHSLNMNTEAFF.

The J gene is TRBJ2-7, the V gene TRBV11-2; the D is unclear. The CDR3 contains 13 residues. Germline CDR1 is SGHAT and CDR2 is FQNNGV. The V end was cut by 5 bases, the J end by 3 bases, with 11 bases between. This CDR3 reads CASSLGTNYEQYF. The DNA of the CDR3 is TGTGCCAGCAGCCTGGGTACTAACTACGAGCAGTACTTC.

The chain joins TRBV12-3 or TRBV12-4 to TRBJ1-1; 7 bases map to TRBD1. Trimming cost V 6 bases and J 0 bases; bases outside gene matches: 1. The CDR3 has 13 residues. CDR3 region: CASRGTVNTEAFF. The DNA for the CDR3 is TGTGCCAGCAGGGGGACAGTGAACACTGAAGCTTTCTTT.

This clone occurred once. The chain has TRBV5-5 and TRBJ1-2; maybe TRBD1 (6 bases). The CDR3 sequence is 13 residues long. Germline lookup yields CDR1 SGHKS and CDR2 YYEKEE (reference sequence). Between the trimmed V and J ends, which lost 0 bases and 4 bases, there was a span of 7 bases. Written as DNA, the CDR3 is TGTGCCAGCAGCTTGGTGGACAGCTATGGCTACACCTTC. It specifies CASSLVDSYGYTF.

The chain combines TRBV5-4 with TRBJ2-7; 8 bases fit TRBD1. Germline loops: CDR1 SGHNT, CDR2 YYREEE (reference sequence). This CDR3 spans 15 amino acids. Losses at the gene ends were 0 bases for V and 2 bases for J; bases not matched to a gene: 4. Here the CDR3 reads CASSLERTGTYEQYF. The CDR3 DNA reads as TGTGCCAGCAGCTTGGAGCGGACAGGGACCTACGAGCAGTACTTC.

The CDR3 is CASSFGHGTGSGEQFF. CDR3 bases: TGCGCCAGCAGCTTCGGGCACGGGACAGGGTCGGGTGAGCAGTTCTTC. This chain links TRBV5-1 with TRBJ2-1, with 9 bases matching TRBD1. Germline CDR1 and CDR2: SGHRS and YFSETQ. This CDR3 has 16 residues. V dropped 2 bases and J dropped 9; count of bases not matched to a gene: 12.